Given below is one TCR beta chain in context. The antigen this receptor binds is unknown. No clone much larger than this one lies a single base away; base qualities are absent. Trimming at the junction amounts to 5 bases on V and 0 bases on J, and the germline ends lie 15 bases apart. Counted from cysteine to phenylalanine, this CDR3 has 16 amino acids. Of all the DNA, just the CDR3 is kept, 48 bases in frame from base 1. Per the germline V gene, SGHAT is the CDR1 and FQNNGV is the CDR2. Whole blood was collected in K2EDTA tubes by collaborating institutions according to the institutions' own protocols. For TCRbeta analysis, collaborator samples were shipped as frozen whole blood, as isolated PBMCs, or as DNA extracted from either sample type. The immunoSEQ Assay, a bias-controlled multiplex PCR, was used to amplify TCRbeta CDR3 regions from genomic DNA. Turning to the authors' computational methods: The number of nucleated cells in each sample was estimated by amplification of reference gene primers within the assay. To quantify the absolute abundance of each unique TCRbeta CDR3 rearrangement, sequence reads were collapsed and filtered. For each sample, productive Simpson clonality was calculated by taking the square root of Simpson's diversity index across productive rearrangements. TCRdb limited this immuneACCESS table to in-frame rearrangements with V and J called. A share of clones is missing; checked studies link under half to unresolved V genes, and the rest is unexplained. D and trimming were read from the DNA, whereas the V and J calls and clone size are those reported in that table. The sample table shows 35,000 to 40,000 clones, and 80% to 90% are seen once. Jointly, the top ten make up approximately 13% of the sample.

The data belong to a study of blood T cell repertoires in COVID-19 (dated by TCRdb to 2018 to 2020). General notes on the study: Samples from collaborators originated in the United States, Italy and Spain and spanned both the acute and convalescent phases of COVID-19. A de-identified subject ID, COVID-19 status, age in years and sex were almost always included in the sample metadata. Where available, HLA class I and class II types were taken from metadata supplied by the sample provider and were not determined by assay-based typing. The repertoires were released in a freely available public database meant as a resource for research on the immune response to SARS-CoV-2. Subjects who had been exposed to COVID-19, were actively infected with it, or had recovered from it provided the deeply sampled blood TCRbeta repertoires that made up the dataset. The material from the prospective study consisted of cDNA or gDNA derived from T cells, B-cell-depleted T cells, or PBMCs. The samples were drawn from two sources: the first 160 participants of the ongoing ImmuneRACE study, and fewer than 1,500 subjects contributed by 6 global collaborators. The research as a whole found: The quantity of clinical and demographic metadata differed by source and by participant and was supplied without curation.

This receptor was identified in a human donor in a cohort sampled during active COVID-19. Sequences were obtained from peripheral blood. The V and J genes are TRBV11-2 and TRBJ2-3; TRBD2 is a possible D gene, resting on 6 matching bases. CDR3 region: CASSPWTTASTDTQYF. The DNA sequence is TGTGCCAGCAGCCCGTGGACTACTGCTAGCACAGATACGCAGTATTTT.